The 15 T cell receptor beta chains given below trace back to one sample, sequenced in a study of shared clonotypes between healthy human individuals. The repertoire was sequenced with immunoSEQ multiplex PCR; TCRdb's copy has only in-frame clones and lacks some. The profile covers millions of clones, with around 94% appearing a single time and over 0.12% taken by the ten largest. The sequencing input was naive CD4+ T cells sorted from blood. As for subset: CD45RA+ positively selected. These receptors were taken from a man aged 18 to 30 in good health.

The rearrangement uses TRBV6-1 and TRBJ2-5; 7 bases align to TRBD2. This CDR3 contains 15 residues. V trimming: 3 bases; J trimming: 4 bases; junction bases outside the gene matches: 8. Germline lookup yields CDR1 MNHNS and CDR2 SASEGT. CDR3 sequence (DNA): TGTGCCAGCAGTGAGGAGGCAGGGAGGGGAGAGACCCAGTACTTC. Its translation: CASSEEAGRGETQYF.

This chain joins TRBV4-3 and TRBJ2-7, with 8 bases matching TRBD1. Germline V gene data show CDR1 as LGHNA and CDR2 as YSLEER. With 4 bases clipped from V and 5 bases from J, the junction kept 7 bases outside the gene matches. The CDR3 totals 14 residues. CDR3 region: CASSRGQGIHEQYF. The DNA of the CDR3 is TGCGCCAGCAGCCGTGGACAGGGCATCCACGAGCAGTACTTC.

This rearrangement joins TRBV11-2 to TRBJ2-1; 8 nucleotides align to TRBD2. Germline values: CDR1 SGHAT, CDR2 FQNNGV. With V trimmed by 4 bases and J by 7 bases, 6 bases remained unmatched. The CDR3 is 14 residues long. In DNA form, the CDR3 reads TGTGCCAGCAGCTCACGGGAGGGTGGGAATGAGCAGTTCTTC. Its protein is CASSSREGGNEQFF.

CDR3 in DNA: TGTGCCAGCAGTTTTATTCCAGGCGAAGAGACCCAGTACTTC. Protein sequence: CASSFIPGEETQYF. This chain joins TRBV27 and TRBJ2-5; no clear D. This CDR3 is 14 amino acids long. The V and J ends lost 3 bases and 3 bases respectively, with 11 bases between them. The germline V gene encodes CDR1 MNHEY and CDR2 SMNVEV (reference sequence).

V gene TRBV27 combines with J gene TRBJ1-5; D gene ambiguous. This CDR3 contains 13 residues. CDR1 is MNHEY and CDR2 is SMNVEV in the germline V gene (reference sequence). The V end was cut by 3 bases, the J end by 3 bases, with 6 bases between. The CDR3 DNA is TGTGCCAGCAGTTTGACGGACAATCAGCCCCAGCATTTT. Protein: CASSLTDNQPQHF.

The DNA of the CDR3 is TGTGCCAGCAGTGAAGAAAGAACGGGGGTTGGATCACCCCTCCACTTT. It yields the protein CASSEERTGVGSPLHF. The chain has TRBV6-1 and TRBJ1-6, with D possibly matching TRBD1 (5 bases). Germline V CDR1 and CDR2: MNHNS, SASEGT. The CDR3 is made up of 16 amino acids. The V gene lost 1 base and the J gene lost 10 bases, with 17 bases spanning the gap.

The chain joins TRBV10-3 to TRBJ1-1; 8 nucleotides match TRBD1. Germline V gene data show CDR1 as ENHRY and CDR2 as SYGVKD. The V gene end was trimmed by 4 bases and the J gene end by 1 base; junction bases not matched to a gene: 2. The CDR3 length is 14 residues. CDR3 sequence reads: CAISGGQANTEAFF. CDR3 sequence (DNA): TGTGCCATCAGTGGGGGACAGGCGAACACTGAAGCTTTCTTT.

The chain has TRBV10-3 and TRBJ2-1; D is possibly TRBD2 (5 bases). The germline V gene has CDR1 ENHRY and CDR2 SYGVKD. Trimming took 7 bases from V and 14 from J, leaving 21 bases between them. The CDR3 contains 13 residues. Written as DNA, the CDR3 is TGTGCCATCAATCCCGGGATTGGGCCGGTCGAGTTCTTC. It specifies CAINPGIGPVEFF.

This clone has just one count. The CDR3 region has the DNA TGTGCCAGCAGCTCCGGGACAGGCTGGACCCAGTACTTC. Amino acids: CASSSGTGWTQYF. The chain combines TRBV6-1 with TRBJ2-5, with TRBD1 matching over 8 bases. V shed 6 bases and J 7 bases; nucleotides not matched to a gene: 7. This CDR3 has 13 amino acids. Looked up from germline, CDR1 is MNHNS and CDR2 is SASEGT.

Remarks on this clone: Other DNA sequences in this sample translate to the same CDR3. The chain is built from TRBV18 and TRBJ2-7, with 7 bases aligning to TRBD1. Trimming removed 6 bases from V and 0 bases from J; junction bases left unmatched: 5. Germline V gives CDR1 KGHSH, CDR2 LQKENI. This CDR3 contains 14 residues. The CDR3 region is CASSPDRSSYEQYF. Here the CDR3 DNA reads TGTGCCAGCTCCCCGGACAGGAGCTCCTACGAGCAGTACTTC.

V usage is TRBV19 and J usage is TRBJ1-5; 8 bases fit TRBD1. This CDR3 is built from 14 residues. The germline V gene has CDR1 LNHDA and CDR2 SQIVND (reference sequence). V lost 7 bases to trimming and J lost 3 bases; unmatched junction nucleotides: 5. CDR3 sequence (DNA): TGTGCCAGTACAAGGACAGGGCTCAATCAGCCCCAGCATTTT. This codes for CASTRTGLNQPQHF.

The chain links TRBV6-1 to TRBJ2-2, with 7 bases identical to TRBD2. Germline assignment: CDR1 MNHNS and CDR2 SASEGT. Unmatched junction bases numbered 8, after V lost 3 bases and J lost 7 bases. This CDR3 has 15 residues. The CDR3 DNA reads TGTGCCAGCAGTGATGAATCTGGGGGGGTCGGGGAGCTGTTTTTT. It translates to CASSDESGGVGELFF.

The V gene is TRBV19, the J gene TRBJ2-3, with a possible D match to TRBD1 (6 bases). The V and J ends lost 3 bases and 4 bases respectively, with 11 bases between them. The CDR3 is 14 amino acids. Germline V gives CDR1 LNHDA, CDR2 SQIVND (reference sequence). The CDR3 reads CASSIQGKADTQYF. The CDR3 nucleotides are TGTGCCAGTAGTATTCAGGGGAAGGCAGATACGCAGTATTTT. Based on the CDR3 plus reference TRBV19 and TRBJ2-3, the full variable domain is DGGITQSPKYLFRKEGQNVTLSCEQNLNHDAMYWYRQDPGQGLRLIYYSQIVNDFQKGDIAEGYSVSREKKESFPLTVTSAQKNPTAFYLCASSIQGKADTQYFGPGTRLTVL.

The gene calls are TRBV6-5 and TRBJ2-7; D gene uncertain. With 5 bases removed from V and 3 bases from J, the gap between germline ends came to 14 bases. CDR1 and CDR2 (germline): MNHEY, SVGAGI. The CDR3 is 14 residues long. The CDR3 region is CASSNTPINYEQYF. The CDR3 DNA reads TGTGCCAGCAGTAACACCCCCATAAACTACGAGCAGTACTTC.

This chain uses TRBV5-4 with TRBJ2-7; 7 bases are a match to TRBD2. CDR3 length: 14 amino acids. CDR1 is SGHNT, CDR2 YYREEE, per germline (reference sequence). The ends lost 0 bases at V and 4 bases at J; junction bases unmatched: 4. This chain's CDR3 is CASSLAGGGYEQYF. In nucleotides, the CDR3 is TGTGCCAGCAGCTTGGCTGGCGGGGGATACGAGCAGTACTTC.